Detailed here is one T cell receptor beta chain. These data are taken from a study of OX40 agonist ivuxolimab in advanced cancers. Study-wide background: The dose-escalation cohort was over 65% male, with a mean age of approximately 62 years, ranging roughly 23 to 85.

Some clones are missing from TCRdb's copy, which holds only in-frame ones; the method was immunoSEQ multiplex PCR. The sample consists of 50,000 to 65,000 clones, roughly 91% of them appearing once. The cohort excluded patients with autoimmune disease history or systemic immunosuppression. The study sampled blood at baseline, cycle 4 day 1, and cycle 7 day 1. This CDR3 comprises 16 residues. Germline values: CDR1 LGHNA, CDR2 YNFKEQ. Losses at the gene ends were 1 base for V and 5 bases for J; bases not matched to a gene: 6. The starting material was CD4+ or CD8+ T cells sorted from blood, obtained in a trial of the OX40 agonist ivuxolimab. The chain links TRBV4-2 to TRBJ2-7; 12 bases map to TRBD2. This clonotype originated in an adult with an advanced solid tumor such as melanoma, head and neck, liver or kidney cancer. The CDR3 sequence: CASSQVGTSGRNEQYF. CDR3 DNA sequence: TGTGCCAGCAGCCAAGTCGGAACTAGCGGGAGGAACGAGCAGTACTTC.